Detailed here is one T cell receptor (beta chain). The antigen is not known. This sample is part of a study of cytomegalovirus exposure and HLA in healthy donors. Study conclusions and caveats: Productive rates of about 90% or about 30% were seen for most TCR beta V segments in an earlier analysis.

Germline loops: CDR1 LNHNV, CDR2 YYDKDF (reference sequence). The length of the CDR3 is 14 residues. Between the trimmed V and J ends, which lost 3 bases and 4 bases, there was a span of 10 bases. The study ran its PCR with 60 Vbeta and 13 Jbeta primers. Measured with immunoSEQ multiplex PCR; TCRdb has only the in-frame clones, and not every one. The profile shows approximately 89,000 clones, less than 80% of them singletons. The rearrangement uses TRBV15 and TRBJ1-5; maybe TRBD1 (6 bases). This clonotype originated in a male donor in good health and CMV-seronegative. The specimen was PBMCs. Written as DNA, the CDR3 is TGTGCCACCAGCAGGGAAGACAGGAATCAGCCCCAGCATTTT. This codes for CATSREDRNQPQHF. Full variable domain (remainder filled in from reference TRBV15 and TRBJ1-5): DAMVIQNPRYQVTQFGKPVTLSCSQTLNHNVMYWYQQKSSQAPKLLFHYYDKDFNNEADTPDNFQSRRPNTSFCFLDIRSPGLGDTAMYLCATSREDRNQPQHFGDGTRLSIL.